These 12 T cell receptor beta chains were all obtained from the same sample, sequenced in a study of T cells in localized non-small cell lung cancer. TCRdb's copy holds only in-frame clones and misses some; the assay was immunoSEQ multiplex PCR. The sample lists tens of thousands of clones; approximately 83% were seen once. Sequenced here: peripheral blood mononuclear cells, sampled before any cancer treatment. Receptor source: a man aged 40-75 years with stage III lung adenocarcinoma.

The V call is TRBV11-2, the J call TRBJ2-7; 7 bases are a match to TRBD1. J was trimmed by 5 bases and V by 5 bases; bases with no gene match: 6. The germline gives CDR1 SGHAT, CDR2 FQNNGV. The length of the CDR3 is 13 residues. The CDR3 coding sequence is TGTGCCAGCAGCATTGACAGGGACCACGAGCAGTACTTC. Its translation: CASSIDRDHEQYF. Together with reference TRBV11-2 and TRBJ2-7, the CDR3 gives the full variable domain: EAGVAQSPRYKIIEKRQSVAFWCNPISGHATLYWYQQILGQGPKLLIQFQNNGVVDDSQLPKDRFSAERLKGVDSTLKIQPAKLEDSAVYLCASSIDRDHEQYFGPGTRLTVT.

The V and J genes are TRBV7-9 and TRBJ1-6; D gene uncertain. The CDR3 has 13 amino acids. V dropped 2 bases and J dropped 9 bases, with 8 bases sitting between them. CDR1 is SEHNR and CDR2 is FQNEAQ in the germline V gene (reference sequence). The CDR3 loop reads CASSLHSGSPLHF. Here the CDR3 DNA reads TGTGCCAGCAGCTTACATTCGGGTTCACCCCTCCACTTT.

J is TRBJ1-1 and V is TRBV29-1; no reliable D call. Germline V CDR1 and CDR2: SQVTM, ANQGSEA. CDR3 length: 12 amino acids. Trimming cost V 4 bases and J 10 bases, with 16 bases left between them. The CDR3 DNA is TGCAGCGTTGGCCCAGGTTATCGGGGAGCTTTCTTT. This sequence encodes CSVGPGYRGAFF. The full variable domain, completed using reference TRBV29-1 and TRBJ1-1, is SAVISQKPSRDICQRGTSLTIQCQVDSQVTMMFWYRQQPGQSLTLIATANQGSEATYESGFVIDKFPISRPNLTFSTLTVSNMSPEDSSIYLCSVGPGYRGAFFGQGTRLTVV.

The chain links TRBV10-1 to TRBJ1-2; possible D gene TRBD1, 5 bases. This CDR3 comprises 14 residues. From germline, CDR1 is WNHNN and CDR2 SYGVQD (reference sequence). Trimming took 3 bases from V and 7 from J, leaving 15 bases between them. This chain's CDR3 is CASSDGDDVRGYTF. The CDR3 DNA reads TGCGCCAGCAGTGATGGGGACGACGTCCGTGGCTACACCTTC.

As DNA, the CDR3 is TGTGCCAGCAGTCCTAGCGGGCCGACCGACAATGAGCAGTTCTTC. It encodes CASSPSGPTDNEQFF. The V call is TRBV6-6, the J call TRBJ2-1, with 8 bases identical to TRBD2. The CDR3 covers 15 residues. Germline loops: CDR1 MNHNY, CDR2 SVGAGI (reference sequence). Trimming cost V 5 bases and J 5 bases; bases outside gene matches: 8.

This rearrangement joins TRBV10-3 to TRBJ2-2; TRBD2 is a possible D gene (5 bases). V was pared by 0 bases and J by 5 bases, with 7 bases between. Germline values: CDR1 ENHRY, CDR2 SYGVKD. The CDR3 sequence is 14 residues long. The CDR3 DNA sequence: TGTGCCATCAGTGAGTCAGGAGGTACCGGGGAGCTGTTTTTT. This encodes CAISESGGTGELFF.

This chain joins TRBV2 and TRBJ1-3; no firm D call. Trimming pared 9 bases from V and 0 bases from J, leaving 12 bases between. Per germline, CDR1 SNHLY and CDR2 FYNNEI. The CDR3 is 14 residues long. CDR3 coding DNA: TGTGCCAGATCCTCAGGCGACTCTGGAAACACCATATATTTT. Its protein product is CARSSGDSGNTIYF.

V gene TRBV19 combines with J gene TRBJ2-1, with D perhaps being TRBD1 or TRBD2 (5 bases each). Trimming stripped 3 bases from V and 10 bases from J, with 13 bases between. The germline gives CDR1 LNHDA, CDR2 SQIVND (reference sequence). This CDR3 contains 13 residues. CDR3 loop: CASSIGPRGEQFF. CDR3 sequence (DNA): TGTGCCAGTAGTATCGGGCCCCGGGGCGAGCAGTTCTTC.

The chain recombines TRBV5-6 with TRBJ2-7; D is uncertain. Germline V CDR1 and CDR2: SGHDT, YYEEEE. Trimming left V 1 base short and J 1 base short, with 6 bases between. There are 13 residues in the CDR3. Written as DNA, the CDR3 is TGTGCCAGCAGCTTGACGGCATCCTACGAGCAGTACTTC. It specifies CASSLTASYEQYF.

The chain uses TRBV7-3 and TRBJ2-2; TRBD2 matches 15 bases. CDR1 is SGHTA, CDR2 FQGTGA, per germline. CDR3 length: 18 amino acids. The junction had 8 bases not matched to a gene; V was cut back by 3 bases and J by 6 bases. CDR3 DNA sequence: TGTGCCAGCAGCTTGATGCCCCGGACTAGCGGGGGGGCCGGGGAGCTGTTTTTT. Translation: CASSLMPRTSGGAGELFF.

The chain joins TRBV11-2 to TRBJ1-5, with 8 nucleotides matching TRBD1. Germline CDR1 and CDR2: SGHAT and FQNNGV. The V gene end was trimmed by 5 bases and the J gene end by 4 bases; junction bases not matched to a gene: 7. CDR3 length equals 15 residues. CDR3 nucleotides: TGTGCCAGCAGCCTCGGGACAGGTGGAAATCAGCCCCAGCATTTT. Translating gives CASSLGTGGNQPQHF.

The chain joins TRBV27 to TRBJ2-3; D is unclear. With 5 bases removed from V and 1 base from J, the gap between germline ends came to 13 bases. The CDR3 is 15 amino acids. CDR1 MNHEY and CDR2 SMNVEV come from the germline V gene (reference sequence). The CDR3 coding sequence is TGTGCCAGCAGTCCCCCCGCAAGTGGCACAGATACGCAGTATTTT. Its protein product is CASSPPASGTDTQYF.